The sequence of this TCR beta chain was determined in a study of blood T cell repertoires in COVID-19. For the study at large: T cells, B-cell-depleted T cells, or PBMCs supplied cDNA or gDNA.

This clone was seen more than once but under ten times. CDR3 length equals 14 residues. The germline V gene has CDR1 MGHRA and CDR2 YSYEKL. V was trimmed by 0 bases and J by 0 bases, leaving 3 bases between them. Participants were aged roughly 18 to 100 years from some 24 US areas. In the source study's methods: The authors estimated nucleated cell counts from reference gene primer amplification. Repertoires were generated with immunoSEQ multiplex PCR, while TCRdb's copy carries only in-frame clones and drops some. The V and J calls and clone size were taken over from that table, and D and trimming were inferred from the DNA. The sample lists some 330,000 clones, approximately 88% occurring once.

The source is a man aged 25 to 45 who had recovered from COVID-19. Specimen: PBMCs or T cells enriched from blood (not recorded which). This chain joins TRBV4-1 and TRBJ1-5; unclear D gene. The CDR3 DNA follows: TGCGCCAGCAGCCAAGACCATAGCAATCAGCCCCAGCATTTT. The encoded protein is CASSQDHSNQPQHF.